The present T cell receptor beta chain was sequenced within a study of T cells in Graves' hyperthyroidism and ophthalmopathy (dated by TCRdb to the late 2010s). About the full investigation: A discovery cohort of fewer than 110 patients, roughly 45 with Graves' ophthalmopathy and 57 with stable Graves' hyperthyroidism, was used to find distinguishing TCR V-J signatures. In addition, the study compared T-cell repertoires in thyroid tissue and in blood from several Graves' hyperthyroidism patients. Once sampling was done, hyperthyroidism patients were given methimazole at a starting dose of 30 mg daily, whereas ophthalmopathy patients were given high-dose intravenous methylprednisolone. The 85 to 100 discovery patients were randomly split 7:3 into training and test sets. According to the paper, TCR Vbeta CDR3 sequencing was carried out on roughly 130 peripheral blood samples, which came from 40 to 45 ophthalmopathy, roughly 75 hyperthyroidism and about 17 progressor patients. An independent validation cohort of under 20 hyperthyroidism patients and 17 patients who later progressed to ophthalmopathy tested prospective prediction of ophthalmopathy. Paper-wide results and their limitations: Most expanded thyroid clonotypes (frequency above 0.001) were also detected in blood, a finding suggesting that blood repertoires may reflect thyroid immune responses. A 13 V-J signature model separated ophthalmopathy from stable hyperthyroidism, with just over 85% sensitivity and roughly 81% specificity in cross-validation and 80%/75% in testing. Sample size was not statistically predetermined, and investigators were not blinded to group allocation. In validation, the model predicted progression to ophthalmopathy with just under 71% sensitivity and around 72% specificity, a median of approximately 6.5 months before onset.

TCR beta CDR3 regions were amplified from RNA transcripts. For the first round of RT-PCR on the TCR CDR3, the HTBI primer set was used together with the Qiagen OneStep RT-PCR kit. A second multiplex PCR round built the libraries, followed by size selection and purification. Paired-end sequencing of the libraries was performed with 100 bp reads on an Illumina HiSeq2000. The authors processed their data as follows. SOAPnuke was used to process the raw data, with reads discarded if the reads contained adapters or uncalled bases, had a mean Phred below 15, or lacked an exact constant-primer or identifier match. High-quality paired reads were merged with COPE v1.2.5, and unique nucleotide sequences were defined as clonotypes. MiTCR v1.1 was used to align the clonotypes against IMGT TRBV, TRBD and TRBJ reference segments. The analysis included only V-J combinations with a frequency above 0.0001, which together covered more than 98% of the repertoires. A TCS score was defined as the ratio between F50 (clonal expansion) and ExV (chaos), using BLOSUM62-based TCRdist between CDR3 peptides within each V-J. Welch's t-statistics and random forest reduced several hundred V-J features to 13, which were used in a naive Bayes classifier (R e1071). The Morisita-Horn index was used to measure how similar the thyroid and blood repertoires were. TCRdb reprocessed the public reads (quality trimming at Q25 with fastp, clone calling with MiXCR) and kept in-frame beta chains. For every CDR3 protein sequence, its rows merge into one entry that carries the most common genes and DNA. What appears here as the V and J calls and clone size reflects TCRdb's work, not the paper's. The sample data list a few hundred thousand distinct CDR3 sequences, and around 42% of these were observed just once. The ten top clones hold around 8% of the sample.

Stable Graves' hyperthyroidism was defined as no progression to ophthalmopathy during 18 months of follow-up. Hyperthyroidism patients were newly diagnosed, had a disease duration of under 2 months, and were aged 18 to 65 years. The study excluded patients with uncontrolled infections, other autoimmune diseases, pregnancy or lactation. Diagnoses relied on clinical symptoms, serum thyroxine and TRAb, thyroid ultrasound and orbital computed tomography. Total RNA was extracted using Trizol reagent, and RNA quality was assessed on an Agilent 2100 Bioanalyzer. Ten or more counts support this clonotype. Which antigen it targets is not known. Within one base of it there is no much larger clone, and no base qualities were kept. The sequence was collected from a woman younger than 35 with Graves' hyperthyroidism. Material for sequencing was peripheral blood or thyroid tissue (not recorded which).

This receptor carries the CDR3 CASSSGTGNTIYF. At the DNA level, the sequence is TGCGCCAGCAGCTCAGGGACTGGAAACACCATATATTTT. This sequence uses TRBV5-1 and TRBJ1-3, and possibly TRBD1, on 5 matching bases. CDR1 and CDR2 were assigned from the germline V gene as SGHRS and YFSETQ. V loses 3 bases, J loses 2 bases, and the germline ends lie 6 bases apart. Taken from cysteine to phenylalanine, the CDR3 has 13 residues. Kept here is only the CDR3 DNA, which spans 39 bases and is read in frame from base 1.